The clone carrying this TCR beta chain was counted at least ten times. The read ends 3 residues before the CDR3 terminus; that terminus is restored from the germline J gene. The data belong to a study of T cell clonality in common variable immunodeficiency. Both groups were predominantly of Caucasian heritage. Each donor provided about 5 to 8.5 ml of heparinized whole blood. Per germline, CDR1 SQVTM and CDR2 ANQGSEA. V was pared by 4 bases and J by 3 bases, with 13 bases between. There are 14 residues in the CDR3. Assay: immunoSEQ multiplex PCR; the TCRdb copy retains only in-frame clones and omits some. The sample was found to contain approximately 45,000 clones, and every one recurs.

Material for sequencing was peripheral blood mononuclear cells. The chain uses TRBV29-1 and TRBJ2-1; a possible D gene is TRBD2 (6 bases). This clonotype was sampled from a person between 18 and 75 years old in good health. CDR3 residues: CSVVGGVGYNEQFF. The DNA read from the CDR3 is TGCAGCGTTGTCGGGGGAGTAGGCTACAATGAG.